This passage covers 23 T cell receptor beta chains from one sample sequenced in a study of blood T cell repertoires in COVID-19. Sequenced by immunoSEQ multiplex PCR; TCRdb stores in-frame clones only, minus some. The data show 85,000 or so clones, nearly 95% seen once. Sequenced material: peripheral blood. Receptors were obtained from a human donor with active COVID-19. The donor label of this sample is uncertain.

The chain links TRBV7-2 to TRBJ2-5; D may be TRBD1 (6 bases). In germline, CDR1 is SGHTA, CDR2 FQGNSA. The CDR3 consists of 13 residues. Trimming removed 6 bases at V and 2 bases at J, with 10 bases between. In DNA, the CDR3 is TGTGCCAGCAGTTCAGGGGTACAAGAGACCCAGTACTTC. This sequence encodes CASSSGVQETQYF.

The chain is built from TRBV6-5 and TRBJ2-5, with 8 positions matching TRBD2. The ends lost 4 bases at V and 2 bases at J; junction bases unmatched: 9. Germline V gene lookup returns CDR1 MNHEY and CDR2 SVGAGI. This CDR3 spans 16 amino acids. The DNA for the CDR3 is TGTGCCAGCAGTTCTTCCCTAGCGGGCTTGCAAGAGACCCAGTACTTC. It encodes CASSSSLAGLQETQYF.

The chain combines TRBV12-5 with TRBJ2-1; D is possibly TRBD1 (6 bases). The CDR3 has 15 residues. Germline CDR1 and CDR2: LGHNT and FRNRAP. Trimming removed 1 base at V and 2 bases at J, with 9 bases between. The CDR3 sequence: CASGLGQVTYNEQFF. The CDR3 DNA sequence: TGTGCTAGTGGTTTGGGACAGGTGACCTACAATGAGCAGTTCTTC. The full variable domain, its missing parts supplied by reference TRBV12-5 and TRBJ2-1, is DARVTQTPRHKVTEMGQEVTMRCQPILGHNTVFWYRQTMMQGLELLAYFRNRAPLDDSGMPKDRFSAEMPDATLATLKIQPSEPRDSAVYFCASGLGQVTYNEQFFGPGTRLTVL.

This clone has just one count. The rearrangement uses TRBV28 and TRBJ1-1; D is unresolved. The V end was cut by 6 bases, the J end by 4 bases, with 9 bases between. Germline loops: CDR1 MDHEN, CDR2 SYDVKM. The CDR3 is made up of 12 amino acids. This CDR3 is CASRGGGTEAFF. The CDR3 nucleotides are TGTGCCAGCAGGGGAGGAGGCACTGAAGCTTTCTTT.

The rearrangement uses TRBV7-2 and TRBJ2-3; 9 bases match TRBD2. Germline-derived CDR1 and CDR2 are SGHTA and FQGNSA. The CDR3 runs 15 residues. Unmatched junction bases numbered 7, after V lost 8 bases and J lost 1 base. The CDR3 spells CASGRGGKGTDTQYF. DNA for the CDR3: TGTGCCAGCGGGCGGGGGGGCAAGGGCACAGATACGCAGTATTTT.

The V call is TRBV11-2, the J call TRBJ2-3, with a possible D match to TRBD2 (5 bases). This CDR3 is built from 13 residues. Per germline, CDR1 SGHAT and CDR2 FQNNGV. The V and J ends lost 7 bases and 6 bases respectively, with 14 bases between them. The CDR3 sequence is CASTPEAVDTQYF. In DNA, the CDR3 is TGTGCCAGCACCCCGGAGGCTGTCGATACGCAGTATTTT.

This clone was counted only a few times. The chain employs TRBV9 and TRBJ1-4; tentative D call: TRBD1 (6 bases). Germline values: CDR1 SGDLS, CDR2 YYNGEE. The V end lost 2 bases, the J end lost 7 bases, and 12 bases lay between the germline ends. This CDR3 comprises 14 residues. The CDR3 DNA is TGTGCCAGCAGCGTGTCAGGGGTGGGTGAAAAACTGTTTTTT. The encoded protein is CASSVSGVGEKLFF.

The rearrangement joins TRBV5-8 to TRBJ2-3, with 8 bases matching TRBD2. Per the germline V gene, CDR1 is SGHTS and CDR2 is YDEGEE. The CDR3 totals 16 residues. The ends lost 2 bases at V and 3 bases at J; junction bases unmatched: 8. CDR3 bases: TGTGCCAGCAGCTTCCCCAGCGGGAGCGCAACAGATACGCAGTATTTT. Translation gives CASSFPSGSATDTQYF.

The chain couples TRBV5-6 to TRBJ2-3; 12 bases are shared with TRBD2. Germline V gene sequence: CDR1 SGHDT, CDR2 YYEEEE. This CDR3 region has 18 residues. J lost 4 bases, V lost 1 base, and 10 bases had no gene match. CDR3 nucleotides: TGTGCCAGCAGCTTGCTAGCGGGAGGGCCGGAGTTAGCAGATACGCAGTATTTT. As protein: CASSLLAGGPELADTQYF.

The chain couples TRBV3-1 (or the pseudogene TRBV3-2) to TRBJ1-1, with D uncertain. Germline CDR1 and CDR2: LGHDT and YNNKEL (reference sequence). The CDR3 is made up of 15 amino acids. V was cut by 1 base and J by 4 bases, with 13 bases left in between. CDR3 DNA sequence: TGTGCCAGCAGCCAAGGAGGCGGTTTTGGCACTGAAGCTTTCTTT. Protein sequence: CASSQGGGFGTEAFF.

The chain links TRBV27 to TRBJ2-4; 8 bases agree with TRBD2. The CDR3 runs 21 residues. After removal of 7 bases from V and 0 bases from J, the junction contained 23 bases not matched to a gene. The germline V gene encodes CDR1 MNHEY and CDR2 SMNVEV (reference sequence). CDR3 protein: CASISPSGSRGAPVAKNIQYF. CDR3 bases: TGTGCCAGCATATCTCCGTCTGGTTCGCGGGGGGCCCCCGTAGCCAAAAACATTCAGTACTTC.

This rearrangement joins TRBV21-1 to TRBJ2-1; TRBD2 was called by the table and not checked on the DNA. TRBV21-1 is shown as a pseudogene. The CDR3 has 24 amino acids. CDR3 DNA sequence: TGTGCCAGCCGGATATCTCACCGAAAGGGACTAGCGGGAGGGTACGGGAGCTCCTACAATGAGCAGTTCTTC. Translating gives CASRISHRKGLAGGYGSSYNEQFF.

The chain is built from TRBV15 and TRBJ1-1; unclear D gene. The CDR3 extends over 12 amino acids. The V end lost 0 bases, the J end lost 6 bases, and 5 bases lay between the germline ends. Germline assignment: CDR1 LNHNV and CDR2 YYDKDF (reference sequence). The CDR3 DNA reads as TGTGCCACCAGCAGAGACCTCGCTGAAGCTTTCTTT. Protein: CATSRDLAEAFF.

V is TRBV19 and J is TRBJ2-7, with D perhaps matching TRBD1 (7 bases). The CDR3 runs 13 residues. Trimming cost V 8 bases and J 2 bases, with 13 bases left between them. Germline values: CDR1 LNHDA, CDR2 SQIVND (reference sequence). CDR3 nucleotide sequence: TGTGCCAGTGGGGGGACAGCGGCCTACGAGCAGTACTTC. Protein sequence: CASGGTAAYEQYF.

The chain is built from TRBV28 and TRBJ2-7, with D possibly matching TRBD2 (5 bases). The CDR3 contains 13 residues. The V end was cut by 10 bases, the J end by 3 bases, with 16 bases between. Germline assignment: CDR1 MDHEN and CDR2 SYDVKM. The CDR3 reads CATHSGNRYEQYF. As DNA, the CDR3 is TGTGCCACCCATTCGGGGAACCGCTACGAGCAGTACTTC.

The genes are TRBV10-1 and TRBJ2-3; D may be TRBD2 (5 bases). Germline CDR1 WNHNN, CDR2 SYGVQD (reference sequence). Trimming shortened V by 6 bases and J by 5 bases, and 12 bases separated the two germline ends. This CDR3 region has 13 residues. CDR3 loop: CASRDDGKDTQYF. The CDR3 DNA reads TGCGCCAGCAGAGACGACGGGAAAGATACGCAGTATTTT.

This chain connects TRBV7-2 to TRBJ2-7; D is possibly TRBD2 (7 bases). The CDR3 is 16 residues long. Germline CDR1 and CDR2: SGHTA and FQGNSA. The V gene lost 1 base and the J gene lost 4 bases, with 17 bases spanning the gap. The CDR3 DNA sequence: TGTGCCAGCAGCTTAGGGCCCGCGGGGGCGTTTTACGAGCAGTACTTC. Translation gives CASSLGPAGAFYEQYF.

This chain connects TRBV6-2 or TRBV6-3 to TRBJ2-2; 9 nucleotides align to TRBD2. This CDR3 has 18 residues. V was pared by 6 bases and J by 6 bases, with 17 bases of the junction left unmatched. From germline, CDR1 is MNHEY and CDR2 SVGEGT. The CDR3 DNA is TGTGCCAGCAGCCCAGTCCTGAAGGCGGGAGGGCCCTCCGGGGAGCTGTTTTTT. Translating gives CASSPVLKAGGPSGELFF.

V and J are TRBV18 and TRBJ1-1; possibly TRBD1 for D (6 bases). The V gene's germline CDR1 is KGHSH and CDR2 LQKENI. CDR3 length equals 15 residues. V lost 3 bases to trimming and J lost 2 bases, with 13 bases between them. The CDR3 is CASSPPGAYNTEAFF. Written as DNA, the CDR3 is TGTGCCAGCTCACCGCCAGGGGCGTATAACACTGAAGCTTTCTTT.

The rearrangement links TRBV6-5 to TRBJ2-5; D call uncertain. Germline CDR1 is MNHEY and CDR2 is SVGAGI. The V end was cut by 7 bases, the J end by 5 bases, with 14 bases between. The CDR3 has 13 residues. The CDR3: CASTRGPRETQYF. CDR3 DNA sequence: TGTGCCAGCACCCGTGGGCCCAGGGAGACCCAGTACTTC.

The chain employs TRBV19 and TRBJ2-3; no definite D call. This CDR3 has 15 residues. Trimming took 6 bases from V and 0 from J, leaving 13 bases between them. CDR1 and CDR2 from the germline V gene are LNHDA and SQIVND (reference sequence). The CDR3 is CASSPDGASTDTQYF. As DNA, the CDR3 is TGTGCCAGTAGCCCCGACGGAGCTAGCACAGATACGCAGTATTTT.

This rearrangement joins TRBV28 to TRBJ2-7; a possible D gene is TRBD2 (5 bases). The CDR3 has 14 residues. Per germline, CDR1 MDHEN and CDR2 SYDVKM. The germline V and J ends were trimmed by 3 bases and 3 bases, with 12 bases remaining between them. CDR3 nucleotide sequence: TGTGCCAGCAGTTTGTCGGGGAGAAACTACGAGCAGTACTTC. This translates into CASSLSGRNYEQYF.

The chain uses TRBV6-5 and TRBJ1-4; 7 bases map to TRBD1. The junction had 13 bases not matched to a gene; V was cut back by 8 bases and J by 7 bases. Per germline, CDR1 MNHEY and CDR2 SVGAGI. The CDR3 spans 15 residues. CDR3 bases: TGTGCCAGCCGAGAGCTTCCGACAGGGCGTGAAAAACTGTTTTTT. Translating it yields CASRELPTGREKLFF.